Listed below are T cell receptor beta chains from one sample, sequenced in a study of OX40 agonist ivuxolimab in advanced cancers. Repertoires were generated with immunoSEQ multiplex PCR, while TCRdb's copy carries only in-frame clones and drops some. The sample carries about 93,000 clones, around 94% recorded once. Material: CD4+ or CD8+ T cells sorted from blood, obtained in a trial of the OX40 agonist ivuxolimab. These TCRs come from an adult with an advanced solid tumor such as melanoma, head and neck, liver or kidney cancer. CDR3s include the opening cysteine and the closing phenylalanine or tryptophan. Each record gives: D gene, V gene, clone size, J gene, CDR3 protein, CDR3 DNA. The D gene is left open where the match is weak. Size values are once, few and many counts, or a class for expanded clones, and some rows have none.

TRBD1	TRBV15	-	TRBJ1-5	CATSRDSTGFHQPQHF	TGTGCCACCAGCAGAGACTCGACAGGGTTTCATCAGCCCCAGCATTTT
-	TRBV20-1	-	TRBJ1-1	CSAVDTEAFF	TGCAGTGCCGTGGACACTGAAGCTTTCTTT
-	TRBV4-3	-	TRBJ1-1	CASSPTTGNRMNTEAFF	TGCGCCAGCAGCCCAACTACAGGGAACCGTATGAACACTGAAGCTTTCTTT
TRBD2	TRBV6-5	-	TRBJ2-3	CASSRLAGTTDTQYF	TGTGCCAGCAGTCGACTAGCGGGGACCACAGATACGCAGTATTTT
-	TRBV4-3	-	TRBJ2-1	CASSQDQGYEQFF	TGCGCCAGCAGCCAAGATCAGGGCTATGAGCAGTTCTTC
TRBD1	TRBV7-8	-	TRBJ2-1	CASSEGQGVHNEQFF	TGTGCCAGCAGCGAGGGACAGGGGGTTCACAATGAGCAGTTCTTC
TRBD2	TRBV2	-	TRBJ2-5	CASSRLAGDETQYF	TGTGCCAGCAGTCGACTAGCGGGAGATGAGACCCAGTACTTC
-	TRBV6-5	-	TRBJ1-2	CASSYATANYGYTF	TGTGCCAGCAGTTACGCGACAGCTAACTATGGCTACACCTTC
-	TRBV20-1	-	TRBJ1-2	CSAPSAFYTF	TGCAGTGCCCCCTCTGCTTTCTACACCTTC
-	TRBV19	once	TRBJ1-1	CASTQAGVTEAFF	TGTGCCAGTACCCAGGCAGGGGTCACTGAAGCTTTCTTT
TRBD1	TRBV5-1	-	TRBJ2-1	CASSWTGNNEQFF	TGCGCCAGCAGTTGGACAGGGAACAATGAGCAGTTCTTC
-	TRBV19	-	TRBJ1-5	CASSVGTLYQPQHF	TGTGCCAGTAGTGTCGGAACATTGTATCAGCCCCAGCATTTT
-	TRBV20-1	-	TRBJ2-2	CSARVAGELFF	TGCAGTGCGAGGGTTGCCGGGGAGCTGTTTTTT
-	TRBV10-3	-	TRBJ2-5	CASEEGETQYF	TGTGCCTCAGAGGAGGGAGAGACCCAGTACTTC
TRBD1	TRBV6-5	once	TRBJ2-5	CASTETGRSRSAQYF	TGTGCCAGCACCGAGACAGGGCGAAGTCGTTCGGCCCAGTACTTC
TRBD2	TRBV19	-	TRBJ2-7	CASSPAGADYEQYF	TGTGCCAGTAGCCCAGCGGGAGCGGACTACGAGCAGTACTTC
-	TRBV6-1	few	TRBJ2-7	CASSEGSLTRDEQYF	TGTGCCAGCAGTGAAGGATCCTTAACAAGGGACGAGCAGTACTTC
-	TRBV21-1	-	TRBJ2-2	CASSQIVPGELFF	TGTGCCAGCAGTCAAATAGTTCCCGGGGAGCTGTTTTTT
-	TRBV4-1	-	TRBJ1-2	CASSQDPGMGYGYTF	TGCGCCAGCAGCCAAGATCCGGGGATGGGCTATGGCTACACCTTC
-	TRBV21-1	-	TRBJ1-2	CASSKGTGSGANGYTF	TGTGCCAGCAGCAAAGGGACTGGTTCGGGGGCGAATGGCTACACCTTC
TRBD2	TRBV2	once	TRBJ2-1	CASRPGTSGNNEQFF	TGTGCCAGCAGACCCGGGACTAGCGGCAACAATGAGCAGTTCTTC
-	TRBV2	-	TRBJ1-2	CASSTLNGEGFGYTF	TGTGCCAGCAGTACCCTAAACGGGGAGGGTTTCGGCTACACCTTC
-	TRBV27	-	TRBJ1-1	CASSLAGKNTEAFF	TGTGCCAGCAGTCTAGCGGGCAAGAACACTGAAGCTTTCTTT
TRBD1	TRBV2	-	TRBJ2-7	CASSPGGWRTYEQYF	TGTGCCAGCAGTCCAGGGGGCTGGCGGACCTACGAGCAGTACTTC
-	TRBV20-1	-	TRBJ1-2	CSADRSYGYTF	TGCAGTGCTGATCGGTCGTATGGCTACACCTTC
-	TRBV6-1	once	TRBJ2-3	CASSEGRGTDTQYF	TGTGCCAGCAGTGAAGGGAGGGGGACAGATACGCAGTATTTT